Listed below are T cell receptor beta chains from one sample, sequenced in a study of early T cells in non-severe SARS-CoV-2 infection. Using its own MiXCR run on the 5' RACE reads, TCRdb lists one record per CDR3 protein. Of nearly 30,000 distinct CDR3 sequences listed, about 4.8% are singletons. The sample comprised whole blood. These receptors were collected from an adult who was a healthcare worker with PCR-confirmed SARS-CoV-2 infection or an uninfected control (not recorded which). CDR3s include the opening cysteine and the closing phenylalanine or tryptophan.

j_call: TRBJ2-2; v_call: TRBV28; cdr3_aa: CATGTANTGELFF
j_call: TRBJ2-5; v_call: TRBV28; cdr3_aa: CASSPGGRPQETQYF
j_call: TRBJ2-7; v_call: TRBV5-4; cdr3_aa: CASSLEGLQGGYEQYF
j_call: TRBJ1-1; v_call: TRBV20-1; cdr3_aa: CSAPRGRSAEAFF
j_call: TRBJ1-2; v_call: TRBV29-1; cdr3_aa: CSVPRGKGDSYGYTF
j_call: TRBJ2-7; v_call: TRBV4-3; cdr3_aa: CASSQVSSSYEQYF
j_call: TRBJ2-7; v_call: TRBV4-1; cdr3_aa: CASSQDPRGSEQYF
j_call: TRBJ2-1; v_call: TRBV5-1; cdr3_aa: CASSLGGLAEFNEQFF
j_call: TRBJ2-1; v_call: TRBV28; cdr3_aa: CASSSPTGGGYNEQFF
j_call: TRBJ2-3; v_call: TRBV4-2; cdr3_aa: CASSQASGTHNSDTQYF
j_call: TRBJ2-7; v_call: TRBV3-1; cdr3_aa: CASSLGTSGSLGGNEQYF
j_call: TRBJ2-2; v_call: TRBV6-5; cdr3_aa: CASSRRAPGLRATGELFF
j_call: TRBJ2-1; v_call: TRBV29-1; cdr3_aa: CSGLSTTEQFF
j_call: TRBJ2-5; v_call: TRBV7-9; cdr3_aa: CASSLSQASQETQYF
j_call: TRBJ2-7; v_call: TRBV6-2/TRBV6-3; cdr3_aa: CASGRGYEQYF
j_call: TRBJ2-3; v_call: TRBV2; cdr3_aa: CASGGTRYTDTQYF
j_call: TRBJ1-2; v_call: TRBV20-1; cdr3_aa: CSATIDNTHGYTF
j_call: TRBJ2-1; v_call: TRBV12-3/TRBV12-4; cdr3_aa: CASSLLAGGPGDEQFF
j_call: TRBJ1-1; v_call: TRBV11-2; cdr3_aa: CASSFHWGARGTEAFF
j_call: TRBJ2-5; v_call: TRBV6-1; cdr3_aa: CASSEGRGFETQYF
j_call: TRBJ2-7; v_call: TRBV20-1; cdr3_aa: CSASGPVGGKYEQYF
j_call: TRBJ1-2; v_call: TRBV28; cdr3_aa: CASSSTGPSNYGYTF
j_call: TRBJ1-5; v_call: TRBV18; cdr3_aa: CASSPDDSGPQHF
j_call: TRBJ2-5; v_call: TRBV6-5; cdr3_aa: CASSYSAGHQETQYF
j_call: TRBJ2-7; v_call: TRBV6-5; cdr3_aa: CASSRMMSGSSYEQYF
j_call: TRBJ1-1; v_call: TRBV29-1; cdr3_aa: CSVEADFGGSTEAFF
j_call: TRBJ2-5; v_call: TRBV6-1; cdr3_aa: CASSVDRSGETQYF
j_call: TRBJ1-1; v_call: TRBV4-1; cdr3_aa: CASSQDVNTQNTEAFF
j_call: TRBJ2-7; v_call: TRBV7-2; cdr3_aa: CASSLGPLAGVSEQYF
j_call: TRBJ1-5; v_call: TRBV20-1; cdr3_aa: CSARRLGISNQPQHF
j_call: TRBJ2-7; v_call: TRBV14; cdr3_aa: CASSQEHPGLATSDEQYF
j_call: TRBJ2-7; v_call: TRBV3-1; cdr3_aa: CASSQSYEQYF
j_call: TRBJ1-5; v_call: TRBV19; cdr3_aa: CASSILMTGGSNSNQPQHF
j_call: TRBJ2-7; v_call: TRBV6-1; cdr3_aa: CASSGRPGTEIYEQYF
j_call: TRBJ1-5; v_call: TRBV5-1; cdr3_aa: CASSLSTGENQPQHF
j_call: TRBJ2-7; v_call: TRBV11-2; cdr3_aa: CASSPGAGTSLEQYF
j_call: TRBJ1-4; v_call: TRBV18; cdr3_aa: CASSAGQGAATNEKLFF
j_call: TRBJ2-7; v_call: TRBV2; cdr3_aa: CASTPDGPF
j_call: TRBJ2-3; v_call: TRBV2; cdr3_aa: CASSEFGTGVDTQYF
j_call: TRBJ2-7; v_call: TRBV12-3/TRBV12-4; cdr3_aa: CASSTRQGAYEQYF
j_call: TRBJ2-1; v_call: TRBV24-1; cdr3_aa: CATSDSTGTSGRALSYNEQFF
j_call: TRBJ1-3; v_call: TRBV12-3/TRBV12-4; cdr3_aa: CASSFGRAGNTIYF
j_call: TRBJ2-1; v_call: TRBV29-1; cdr3_aa: CSVGQGGYNEQFF
j_call: TRBJ2-1; v_call: TRBV12-3/TRBV12-4; cdr3_aa: CASSSGTNEQFF
j_call: TRBJ1-2; v_call: TRBV13; cdr3_aa: CASSLGTGDYGYTF
j_call: TRBJ2-5; v_call: TRBV12-3/TRBV12-4; cdr3_aa: CASSLGSLGETQYF
j_call: TRBJ2-5; v_call: TRBV5-1; cdr3_aa: CASSLALGETQYF
j_call: TRBJ2-1; v_call: TRBV4-3; cdr3_aa: CASSQASGSRSGNEQFF
j_call: TRBJ2-2; v_call: TRBV24-1; cdr3_aa: CATSDPGLAGATTGELFF
j_call: TRBJ2-7; v_call: TRBV3-1; cdr3_aa: CASSHLRLMDEQYF
j_call: TRBJ2-5; v_call: TRBV20-1; cdr3_aa: CSAEAGEQTQYF
j_call: TRBJ1-6; v_call: TRBV9; cdr3_aa: CASSVFGNSPLHF
j_call: TRBJ2-1; v_call: TRBV3-1; cdr3_aa: CASSQVPDSLFF
j_call: TRBJ2-1; v_call: TRBV5-1; cdr3_aa: CASSPTTSGKYNEQFF
j_call: TRBJ2-3; v_call: TRBV15; cdr3_aa: CATSRDEGGFSSDTQYF
j_call: TRBJ1-5; v_call: TRBV7-9; cdr3_aa: CASSLVANQPQHF
j_call: TRBJ1-2; v_call: TRBV12-3/TRBV12-4; cdr3_aa: CASSLGHLGGYTF